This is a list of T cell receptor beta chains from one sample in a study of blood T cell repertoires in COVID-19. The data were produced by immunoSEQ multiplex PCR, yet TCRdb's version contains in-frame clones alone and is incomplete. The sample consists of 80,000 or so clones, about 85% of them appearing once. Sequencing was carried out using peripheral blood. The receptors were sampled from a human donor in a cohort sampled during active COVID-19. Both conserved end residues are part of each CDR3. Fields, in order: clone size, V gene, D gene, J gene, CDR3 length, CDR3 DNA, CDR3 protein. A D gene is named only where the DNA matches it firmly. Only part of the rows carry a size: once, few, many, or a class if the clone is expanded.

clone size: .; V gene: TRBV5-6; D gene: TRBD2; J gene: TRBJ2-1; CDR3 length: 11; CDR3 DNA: TGTGCCAGCAGCTCTAGCGGGAGGGGGTTCTTC; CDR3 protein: CASSSSGRGFF
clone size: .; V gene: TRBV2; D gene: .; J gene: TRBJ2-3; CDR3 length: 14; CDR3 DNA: TGTGCCAGCAGTCGAGGCGGCCCGGGGGATACGCAGTATTTT; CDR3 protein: CASSRGGPGDTQYF
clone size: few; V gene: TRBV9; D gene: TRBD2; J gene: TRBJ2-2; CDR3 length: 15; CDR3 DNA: TGTGCCAGCAGCGTTCGAGGGAGGGCTTCCGGGGAGCTGTTTTTT; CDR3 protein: CASSVRGRASGELFF
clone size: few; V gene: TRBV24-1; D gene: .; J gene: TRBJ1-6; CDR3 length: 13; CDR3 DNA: TGTGCCACCAGTGGAGGGGGTAATTCACCCCTCCACTTT; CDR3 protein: CATSGGGNSPLHF
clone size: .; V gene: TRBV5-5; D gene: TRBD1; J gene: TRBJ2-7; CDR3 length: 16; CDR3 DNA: TGTGCCAGCAGCGGGGGGACAGGGACCTTCTCCTACGAGCAGTACTTC; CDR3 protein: CASSGGTGTFSYEQYF
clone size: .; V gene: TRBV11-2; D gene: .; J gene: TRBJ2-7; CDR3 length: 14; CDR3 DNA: TGTGCCAGCAGCTTTTCAGGGGCGTTTGAGGAGCAGTACTTC; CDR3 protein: CASSFSGAFEEQYF
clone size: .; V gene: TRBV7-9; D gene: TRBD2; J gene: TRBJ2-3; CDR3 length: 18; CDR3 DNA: TGTGCCAGCAGCTTAGCGGGGCGGGTCGGGAGGACCACAGATACGCAGTATTTT; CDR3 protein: CASSLAGRVGRTTDTQYF
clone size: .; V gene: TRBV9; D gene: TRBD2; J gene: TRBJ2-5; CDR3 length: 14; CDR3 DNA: TGTGCCAGCAGCGGTAGCGGGGTTCAAGAGACCCAGTACTTC; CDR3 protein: CASSGSGVQETQYF
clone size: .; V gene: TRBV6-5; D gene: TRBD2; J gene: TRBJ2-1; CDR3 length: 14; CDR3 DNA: TGTGCCAGCAGTTACAGGCGGGGGGGCAATGAGCAGTTCTTC; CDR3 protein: CASSYRRGGNEQFF
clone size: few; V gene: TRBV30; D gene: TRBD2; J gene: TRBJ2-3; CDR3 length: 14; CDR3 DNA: TGTGCCTTCCCGGGTAGCGGGAGGGGAGATACGCAGTATTTT; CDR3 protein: CAFPGSGRGDTQYF
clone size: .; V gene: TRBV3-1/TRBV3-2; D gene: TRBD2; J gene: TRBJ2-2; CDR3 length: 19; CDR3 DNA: TGTGCCAGCAGTTCCCGGACTAGCGGGAGGGCCGCGGATGCCGGGGAGCTGTTTTTT; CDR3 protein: CASSSRTSGRAADAGELFF
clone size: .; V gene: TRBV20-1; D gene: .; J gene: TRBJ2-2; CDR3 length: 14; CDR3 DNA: TGCAGTGCTAGTGGCGGAGGGAACACCGGGGAGCTGTTTTTT; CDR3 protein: CSASGGGNTGELFF
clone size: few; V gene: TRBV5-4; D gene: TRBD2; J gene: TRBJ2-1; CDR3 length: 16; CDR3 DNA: TGTGCCAGCAGCGGGGGACTAGCGGGAGGAGGGGATGAGCAGTTCTTC; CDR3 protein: CASSGGLAGGGDEQFF
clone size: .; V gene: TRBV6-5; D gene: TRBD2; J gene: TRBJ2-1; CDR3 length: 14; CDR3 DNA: TGTGCCAGCACGGGGACTAGCGGGATCAATGAGCAGTTCTTC; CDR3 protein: CASTGTSGINEQFF
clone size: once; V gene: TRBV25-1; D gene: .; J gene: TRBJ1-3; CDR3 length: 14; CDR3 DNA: TGTGCCACCCAGGGGTTATCTACTGGAAACACCATATATTTT; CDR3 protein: CATQGLSTGNTIYF
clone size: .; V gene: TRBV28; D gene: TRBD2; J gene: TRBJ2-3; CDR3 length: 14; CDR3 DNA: TGTGCCAGCACGGCTAGCGGGTACACAGATACGCAGTATTTT; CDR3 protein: CASTASGYTDTQYF
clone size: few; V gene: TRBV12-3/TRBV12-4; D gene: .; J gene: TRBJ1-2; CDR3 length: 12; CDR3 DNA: TGTGCCAGCAGTTTCGTCAGCTATGGCTACACCTTC; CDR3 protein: CASSFVSYGYTF
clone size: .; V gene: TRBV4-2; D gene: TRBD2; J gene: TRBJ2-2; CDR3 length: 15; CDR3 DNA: TGTGCCAGCAGCCAAGAGGGAGGGGTGACCGGGGAGCTGTTTTTT; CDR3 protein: CASSQEGGVTGELFF
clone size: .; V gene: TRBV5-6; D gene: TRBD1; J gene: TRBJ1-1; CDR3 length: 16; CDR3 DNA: TGTGCCAGCAGCTTGAACAGGGGGCGGATGAACACTGAAGCTTTCTTT; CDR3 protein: CASSLNRGRMNTEAFF
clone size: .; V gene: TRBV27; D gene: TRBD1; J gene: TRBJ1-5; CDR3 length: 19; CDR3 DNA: TGTGCCAGCGGGAGATCCGGGACAGCGAACTCTTATAGCAATCAGCCCCAGCATTTT; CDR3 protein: CASGRSGTANSYSNQPQHF
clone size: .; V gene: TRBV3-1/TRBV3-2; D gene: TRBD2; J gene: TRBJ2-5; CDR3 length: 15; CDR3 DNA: TGTGCCAGCAGCCGGCTAGGACTAGATGGGGAGACCCAGTACTTC; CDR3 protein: CASSRLGLDGETQYF
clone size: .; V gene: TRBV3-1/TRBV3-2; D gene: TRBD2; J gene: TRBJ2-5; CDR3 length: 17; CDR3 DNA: TGTGCCAGCAGCCCCATTCATGGCGGGGGTTTCCAAGAGACCCAGTACTTC; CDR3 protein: CASSPIHGGGFQETQYF
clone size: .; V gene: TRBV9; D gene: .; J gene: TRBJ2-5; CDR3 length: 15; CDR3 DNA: TGTGCCAGCAGCGTCCAAGCGGGGAGGGGGGAGACCCAGTACTTC; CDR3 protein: CASSVQAGRGETQYF
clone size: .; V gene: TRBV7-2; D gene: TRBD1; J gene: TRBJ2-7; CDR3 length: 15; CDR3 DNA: TGTGCCAGCAGCATCGGACAGGGTGGTTCCTACGAGCAGTACTTC; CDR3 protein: CASSIGQGGSYEQYF
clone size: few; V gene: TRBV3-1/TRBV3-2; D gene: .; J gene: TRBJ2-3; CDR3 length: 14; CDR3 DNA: TGTGCCAGCAGCCAGGAGAGGGCCACAGATACGCAGTATTTT; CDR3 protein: CASSQERATDTQYF
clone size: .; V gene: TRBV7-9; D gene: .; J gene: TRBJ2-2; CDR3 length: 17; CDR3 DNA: TGTGCCAGCAGCTTAGCGCGAGGGACTGTGAACACCGGGGAGCTGTTTTTT; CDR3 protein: CASSLARGTVNTGELFF
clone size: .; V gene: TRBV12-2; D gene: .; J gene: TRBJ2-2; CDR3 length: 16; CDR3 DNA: TGTGCAAGTCGCTTAGCGCCCCTTAGCCCTACCGGGGAGCTGTTTTTT; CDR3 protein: CASRLAPLSPTGELFF
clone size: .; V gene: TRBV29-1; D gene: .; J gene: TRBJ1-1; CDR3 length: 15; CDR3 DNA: TGCAGCGTTGAAGGTCTGCAGGGAATCCACACTGAAGCTTTCTTT; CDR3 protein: CSVEGLQGIHTEAFF
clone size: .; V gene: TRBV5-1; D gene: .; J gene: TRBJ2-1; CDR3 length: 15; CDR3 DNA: TGCGCCAGCGCGACCGGGACAAAGGCGAGCGATGAGCAGTTCTTC; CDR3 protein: CASATGTKASDEQFF
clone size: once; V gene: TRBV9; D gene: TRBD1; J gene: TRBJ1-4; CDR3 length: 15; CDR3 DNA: TGTGCCAGCAGCGCTCGGGACAGCAGTAATGAAAAACTGTTTTTT; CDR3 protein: CASSARDSSNEKLFF
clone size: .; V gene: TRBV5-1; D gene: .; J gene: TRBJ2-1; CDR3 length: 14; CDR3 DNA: TGCGCCAGCAGCACCCAACGGGCAGAGGGTGAGCAGTTCTTC; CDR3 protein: CASSTQRAEGEQFF
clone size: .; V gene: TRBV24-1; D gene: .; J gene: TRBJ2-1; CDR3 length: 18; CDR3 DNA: TGTGCCACCAGTGACCCCGCCGGGGGTATACAGGGGTACAATGAGCAGTTCTTC; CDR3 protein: CATSDPAGGIQGYNEQFF
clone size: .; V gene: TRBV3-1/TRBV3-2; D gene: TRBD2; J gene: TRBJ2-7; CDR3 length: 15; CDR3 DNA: TGTGCCAGCAGCCAAGGGCTAGCGGGAGGCTACGAGCAGTACTTC; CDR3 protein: CASSQGLAGGYEQYF
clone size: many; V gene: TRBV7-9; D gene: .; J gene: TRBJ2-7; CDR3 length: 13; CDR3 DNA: TGTGCCAGCGAGGGGGGGGACTCCTACGAGCAGTACTTC; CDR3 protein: CASEGGDSYEQYF
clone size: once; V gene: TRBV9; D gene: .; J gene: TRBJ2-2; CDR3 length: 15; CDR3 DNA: TGTGCCAGCAGCGTAGTAAAGGGAGCTACCGGGGAGCTGTTTTTT; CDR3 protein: CASSVVKGATGELFF
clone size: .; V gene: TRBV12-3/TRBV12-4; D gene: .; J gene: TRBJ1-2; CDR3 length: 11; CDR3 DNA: TGTGCCAGCGGCCAGGTTGAGGGCTACACCTTC; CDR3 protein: CASGQVEGYTF
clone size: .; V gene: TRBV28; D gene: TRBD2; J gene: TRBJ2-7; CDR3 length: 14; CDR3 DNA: TGTGCCAGCAGTTTTAGTAGCGGGAGGTACGAGCAGTACTTC; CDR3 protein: CASSFSSGRYEQYF
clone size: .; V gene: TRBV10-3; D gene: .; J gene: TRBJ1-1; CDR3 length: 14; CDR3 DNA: TGTGCCATCAAGCGGGGGCGTGAGAACACTGAAGCTTTCTTT; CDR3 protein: CAIKRGRENTEAFF
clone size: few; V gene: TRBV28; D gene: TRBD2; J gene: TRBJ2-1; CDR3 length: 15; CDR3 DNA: TGTGCCAGCAGTTTTAGCGGGGGGACTTCCAATGAGCAGTTCTTC; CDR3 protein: CASSFSGGTSNEQFF
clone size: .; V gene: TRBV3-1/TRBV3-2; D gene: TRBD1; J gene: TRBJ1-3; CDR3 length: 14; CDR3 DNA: TGTGCCAGCAGCCAGGGGACAGATGGAAACACCATATATTTT; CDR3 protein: CASSQGTDGNTIYF
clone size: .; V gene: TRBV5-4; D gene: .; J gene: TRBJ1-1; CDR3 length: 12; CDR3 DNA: TGTGCCAGCAGTCCGCGAGACACTGAAGCTTTCTTT; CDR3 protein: CASSPRDTEAFF
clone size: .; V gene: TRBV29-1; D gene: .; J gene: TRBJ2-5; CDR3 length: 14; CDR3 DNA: TGCAGCGTTGAGGGGAGGAGAGTACAAGAGACCCAGTACTTC; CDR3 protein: CSVEGRRVQETQYF
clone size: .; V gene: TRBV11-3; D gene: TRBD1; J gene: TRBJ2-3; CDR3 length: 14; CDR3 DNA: TGTGCCAGCAGCCCGGGACAGGCGGCAGATACGCAGTATTTT; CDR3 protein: CASSPGQAADTQYF
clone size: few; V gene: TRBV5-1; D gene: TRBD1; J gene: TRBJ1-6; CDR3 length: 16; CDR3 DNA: TGCGCCAGCAGCTTGGGAGGGACAGGGCCCGGTTCACCCCTCCACTTT; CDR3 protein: CASSLGGTGPGSPLHF
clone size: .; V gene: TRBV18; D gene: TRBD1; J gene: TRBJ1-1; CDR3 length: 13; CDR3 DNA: TGTGCCAGCGCACAGGGGAAGGACACTGAAGCTTTCTTT; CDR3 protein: CASAQGKDTEAFF
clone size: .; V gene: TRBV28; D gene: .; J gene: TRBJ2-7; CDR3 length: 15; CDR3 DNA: TGTGCCAGCACCGCTACCGGGGGGCTCTCCTACGAGCAGTACTTC; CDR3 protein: CASTATGGLSYEQYF
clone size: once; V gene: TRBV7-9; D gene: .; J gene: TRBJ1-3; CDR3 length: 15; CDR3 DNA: TGTGCCAGCAGCCCCACCGGGGACAACGGAAACACCATATATTTT; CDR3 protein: CASSPTGDNGNTIYF
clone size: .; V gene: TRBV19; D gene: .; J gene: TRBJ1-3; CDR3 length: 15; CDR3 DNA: TGTGCCAGTAGTGAACGGACTGTTACTGGAAACACCATATATTTT; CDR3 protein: CASSERTVTGNTIYF
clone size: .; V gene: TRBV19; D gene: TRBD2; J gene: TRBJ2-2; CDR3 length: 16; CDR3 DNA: TGTGCCAGTAGTACGACGGGACTAGATAAAACCGGGGAGCTGTTTTTT; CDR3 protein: CASSTTGLDKTGELFF
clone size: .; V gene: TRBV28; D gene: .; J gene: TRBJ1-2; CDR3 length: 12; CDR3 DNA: TGTGCCAGCAGTTTATATCCAGAAGGCTACACCTTC; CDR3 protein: CASSLYPEGYTF